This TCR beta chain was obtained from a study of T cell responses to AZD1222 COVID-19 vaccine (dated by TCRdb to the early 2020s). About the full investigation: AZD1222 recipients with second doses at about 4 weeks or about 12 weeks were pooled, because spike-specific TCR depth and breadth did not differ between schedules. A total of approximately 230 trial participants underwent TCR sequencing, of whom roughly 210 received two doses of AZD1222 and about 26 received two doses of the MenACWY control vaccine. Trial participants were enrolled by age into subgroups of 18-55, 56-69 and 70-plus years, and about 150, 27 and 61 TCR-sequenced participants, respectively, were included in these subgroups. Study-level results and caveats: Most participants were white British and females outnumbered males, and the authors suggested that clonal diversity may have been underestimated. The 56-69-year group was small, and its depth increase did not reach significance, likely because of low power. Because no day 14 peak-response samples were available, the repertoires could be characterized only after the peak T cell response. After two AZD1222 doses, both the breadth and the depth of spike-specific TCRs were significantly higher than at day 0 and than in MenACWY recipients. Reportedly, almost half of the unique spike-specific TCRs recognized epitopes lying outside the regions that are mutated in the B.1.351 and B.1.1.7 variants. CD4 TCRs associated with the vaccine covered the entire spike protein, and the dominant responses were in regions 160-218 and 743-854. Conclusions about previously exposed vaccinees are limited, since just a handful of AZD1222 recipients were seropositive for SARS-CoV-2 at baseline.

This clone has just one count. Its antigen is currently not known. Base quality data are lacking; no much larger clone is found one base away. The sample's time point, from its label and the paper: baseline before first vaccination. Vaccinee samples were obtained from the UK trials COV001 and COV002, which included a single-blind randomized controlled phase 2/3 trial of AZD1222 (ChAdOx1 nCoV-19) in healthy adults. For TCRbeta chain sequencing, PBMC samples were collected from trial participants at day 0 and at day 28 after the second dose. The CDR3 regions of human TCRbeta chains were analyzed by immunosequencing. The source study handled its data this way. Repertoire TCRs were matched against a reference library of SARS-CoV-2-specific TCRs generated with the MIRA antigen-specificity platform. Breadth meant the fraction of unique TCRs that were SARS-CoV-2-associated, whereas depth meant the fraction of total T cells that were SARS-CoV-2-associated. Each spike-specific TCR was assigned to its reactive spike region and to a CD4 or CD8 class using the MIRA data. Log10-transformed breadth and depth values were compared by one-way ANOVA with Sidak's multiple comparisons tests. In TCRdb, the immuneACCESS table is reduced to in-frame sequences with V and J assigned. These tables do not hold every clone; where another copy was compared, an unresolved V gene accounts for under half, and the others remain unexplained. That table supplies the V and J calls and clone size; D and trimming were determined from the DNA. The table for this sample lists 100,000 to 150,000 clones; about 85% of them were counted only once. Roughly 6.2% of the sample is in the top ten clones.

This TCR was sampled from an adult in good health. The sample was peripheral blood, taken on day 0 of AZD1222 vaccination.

The CDR3 corresponds to CASTPGQRRSYEQYF. The base sequence is TGTGCCAGCACCCCGGGGCAGCGTCGCTCCTACGAGCAGTACTTC. Recombination connected TRBV11-2 to TRBJ2-7; the D call is possibly TRBD1 or TRBD2, each sharing 5 bases. Reading from cysteine to phenylalanine, the CDR3 counts 15 amino acids. The sequence is cut down to CDR3 DNA, 45 bases in frame from base 1. The V and J ends are trimmed by 7 bases and 0 bases, leaving 16 bases between them. Looking up the germline V gene yields CDR1 SGHAT and CDR2 FQNNGV.